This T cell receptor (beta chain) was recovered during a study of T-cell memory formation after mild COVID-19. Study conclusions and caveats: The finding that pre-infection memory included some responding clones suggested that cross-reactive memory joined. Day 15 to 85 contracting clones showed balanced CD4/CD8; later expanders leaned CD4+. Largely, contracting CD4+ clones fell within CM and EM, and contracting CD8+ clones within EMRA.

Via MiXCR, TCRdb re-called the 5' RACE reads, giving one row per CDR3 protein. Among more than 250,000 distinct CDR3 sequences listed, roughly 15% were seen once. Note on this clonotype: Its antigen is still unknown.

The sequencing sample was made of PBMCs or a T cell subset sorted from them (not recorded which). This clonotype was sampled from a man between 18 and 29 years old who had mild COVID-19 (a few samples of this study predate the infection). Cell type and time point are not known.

The CDR3 DNA reads as TGTGCCAGCAGCTACACAGGGGGCAATGAGCAGTTCTTC. Protein product: CASSYTGGNEQFF. This chain links TRBV7-9 with TRBJ2-1, with 8 bases identical to TRBD1. The CDR3 is 13 amino acids. Germline CDR1 SEHNR, CDR2 FQNEAQ (reference sequence). The V and J ends lost 4 bases and 6 bases, in that order; junction bases with no gene match: 2.